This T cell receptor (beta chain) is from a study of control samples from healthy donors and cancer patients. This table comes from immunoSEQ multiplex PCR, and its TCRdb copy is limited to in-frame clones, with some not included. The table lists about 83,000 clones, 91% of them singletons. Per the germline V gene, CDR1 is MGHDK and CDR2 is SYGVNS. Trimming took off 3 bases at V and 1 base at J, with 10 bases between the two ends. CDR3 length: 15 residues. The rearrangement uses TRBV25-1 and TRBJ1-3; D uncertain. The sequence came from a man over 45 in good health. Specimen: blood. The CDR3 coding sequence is TGTGCCAGCAGTGAGCCTTCAGGATCTGGAAACACCATATATTTT. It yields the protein CASSEPSGSGNTIYF.